This TCR beta chain is from a study of cytomegalovirus exposure and HLA in healthy donors. Unmatched junction bases numbered 21, after V lost 6 bases and J lost 3 bases. The germline V gene encodes CDR1 SNHLY and CDR2 FYNNEI. This CDR3 contains 21 residues. The study drew the donors from its approximately 120-subject validation cohort, separate from the roughly 710-subject first cohort. TCRdb keeps only in-frame clones here, not all; method: immunoSEQ multiplex PCR. The repertoire has around 140,000 clones, 80% to 90% of them found once; the top ten carry 4.5%. The sequenced material came from PBMCs. This clonotype was obtained from a young man in good health and CMV-seropositive. This chain uses TRBV2 with TRBJ2-2; 11 bases match TRBD1. The chain's CDR3 is CASSPGGQGAWNMFDTGELFF. The CDR3 nucleotides read TGTGCCAGCAGCCCCGGTGGACAGGGGGCATGGAATATGTTTGACACCGGGGAGCTGTTTTTT.